Following are 14 T cell receptor beta chains from one sample sequenced in a study of blood T cell repertoires in COVID-19. Sequenced by immunoSEQ multiplex PCR; TCRdb stores in-frame clones only, minus some. The profile shows about 88,000 clones, about nine tenths of them singletons. The sequenced sample was peripheral blood. The receptors shown here come from a male donor with acute or convalescent COVID-19.

The rearrangement links TRBV5-4 to TRBJ1-2; D gene uncertain. Germline CDR1 SGHNT, CDR2 YYREEE (reference sequence). Deletions cut 10 bases from V and 8 bases from J, with 21 bases between. The CDR3 spans 13 residues. In DNA, the CDR3 is TGTGCCTTCCTGAACGGACTAGGAGACGGCTACACCTTC. This codes for CAFLNGLGDGYTF.

With respect to this clone: One end of the junction varies from germline; a read error may be responsible. The chain recombines TRBV6-6 with TRBJ2-5, with D possibly being TRBD2 (6 bases). Germline loops: CDR1 MNHNY, CDR2 SVGAGI (reference sequence). The CDR3 consists of 13 residues. CDR3 amino acids: CSTGETLRETQYF. CDR3 in DNA: TGCTCCACGGGGGAGACCTTGAGGGAGACCCAGTACTTC.

This clone was observed a few times. The rearrangement joins TRBV4-2 to TRBJ1-6; 9 bases align to TRBD1. V dropped 4 bases and J dropped 8; count of bases not matched to a gene: 3. The CDR3 consists of 14 residues. Germline V gene data show CDR1 as LGHNA and CDR2 as YNFKEQ. DNA of the CDR3: TGTGCCAGCAGCCCAACAGGGGGCGATTCACCCCTCCACTTT. Protein: CASSPTGGDSPLHF.

V usage is TRBV6-6 and J usage is TRBJ2-3; 7 positions agree with TRBD2. Trimming took 7 bases from V and 2 from J; bases not matched to a gene: 6. The CDR3 spans 14 residues. The germline V gene encodes CDR1 MNHNY and CDR2 SVGAGI (reference sequence). The CDR3: CASTQRGSTDTQYF. The CDR3 DNA is TGTGCCAGCACCCAGCGGGGCTCCACAGATACGCAGTATTTT.

The chain recombines TRBV2 with TRBJ2-7; a possible D gene is TRBD1 (6 bases). This CDR3 spans 13 amino acids. V lost 8 bases, J lost 5 bases, and 16 bases lay in between. Per the germline V gene, CDR1 is SNHLY and CDR2 is FYNNEI. The CDR3, as DNA: TGTGCCAGCCTCGGACAGCAAGGCAACGAGCAGTACTTC. Residues: CASLGQQGNEQYF.

The chain carries TRBV4-2 and TRBJ2-5; possibly TRBD2 for D (6 bases). This CDR3 has 13 amino acids. Between the trimmed V and J ends, which lost 4 bases and 5 bases, there was a span of 11 bases. The germline V gene encodes CDR1 LGHNA and CDR2 YNFKEQ. The CDR3 nucleotides are TGTGCCAGCAGCCCCGGGGGACCGGAGACCCAGTACTTC. Translated: CASSPGGPETQYF.

The V call is TRBV3-1 (or the pseudogene TRBV3-2), the J call TRBJ2-3, with 10 positions matching TRBD2. The CDR3 loop spans 16 amino acids. Germline V lookup: CDR1 LGHDT, CDR2 YNNKEL (reference sequence). The junction had 9 bases not matched to a gene; V was cut back by 7 bases and J by 2 bases. The CDR3 protein is CASTQGTSAYTDTQYF. The CDR3, as DNA: TGTGCCAGCACTCAAGGGACTAGCGCCTACACAGATACGCAGTATTTT.

The chain links TRBV27 to TRBJ1-5; unclear D gene. Germline V gene data show CDR1 as MNHEY and CDR2 as SMNVEV (reference sequence). The CDR3 is made up of 14 amino acids. The germline V and J ends were trimmed by 3 bases and 4 bases, with 10 bases remaining between them. CDR3 in DNA: TGTGCCAGCAGTTTCGCGGGATTAAATCAGCCCCAGCATTTT. This codes for CASSFAGLNQPQHF.

The gene calls are TRBV2 and TRBJ1-5; tentatively, D is TRBD1 (5 bases). Germline V CDR1 and CDR2: SNHLY, FYNNEI. V lost 4 bases, J lost 3 bases, and 16 bases lay in between. The CDR3 consists of 16 residues. This chain's CDR3 is CASSGGRGGLNQPQHF. CDR3 bases: TGTGCCAGCAGTGGGGGTAGGGGTGGCCTCAATCAGCCCCAGCATTTT.

The chain couples TRBV7-9 to TRBJ1-3, with a possible D match to TRBD1 (5 bases). The CDR3 covers 18 residues. V was clipped by 3 bases and J by 0 bases, with 18 bases between them. Germline lookup yields CDR1 SEHNR and CDR2 FQNEAQ (reference sequence). CDR3 in DNA: TGTGCCAGCAGCTTGAAGACAGTGCCATGGGCCTCTGGAAACACCATATATTTT. Encoded protein: CASSLKTVPWASGNTIYF.

The V gene is TRBV7-2, the J gene TRBJ2-5, with 7 positions matching TRBD1. Germline-derived CDR1 and CDR2 are SGHTA and FQGNSA. V dropped 5 bases and J dropped 5; count of bases not matched to a gene: 11. CDR3 length equals 15 residues. In DNA form, the CDR3 reads TGTGCCAGCAGCACTCCGACAGGGTGGGGGGAGACCCAGTACTTC. Translating it yields CASSTPTGWGETQYF.

This clone was seen a few times. CDR3 coding DNA: TGTGCCAGCAGTCTCTCCGGGACAGGGAATCAGCCCCAGCATTTT. This codes for CASSLSGTGNQPQHF. The V gene is TRBV6-4, the J gene TRBJ1-5; 9 bases map to TRBD1. With V trimmed by 5 bases and J by 4 bases, 6 bases remained unmatched. Germline CDR1 reads MRHNA; CDR2 reads SNTAGT. The CDR3 length is 15 residues.

The chain's CDR3 is CASRTGLAEETQYF. The CDR3 coding sequence is TGTGCCAGCAGGACTGGACTAGCGGAAGAGACCCAGTACTTC. This chain links TRBV5-8 with TRBJ2-5; 10 nucleotides agree with TRBD2. The CDR3 runs to 14 residues. The trim removed 5 bases at V and 3 bases at J, leaving 4 bases unmatched. Germline values: CDR1 SGHTS, CDR2 YDEGEE.

The V call is TRBV15, the J call TRBJ1-5; TRBD1 aligns across 7 bases. Trimming took 0 bases from V and 0 from J; bases not matched to a gene: 8. This CDR3 spans 18 amino acids. CDR1 LNHNV and CDR2 YYDKDF come from the germline V gene (reference sequence). The CDR3 DNA is TGTGCCACCAGCAGAGATCTCAAGGGGGCGGATAGCAATCAGCCCCAGCATTTT. It codes for CATSRDLKGADSNQPQHF. Full variable domain (remainder filled in from reference TRBV15 and TRBJ1-5): DAMVIQNPRYQVTQFGKPVTLSCSQTLNHNVMYWYQQKSSQAPKLLFHYYDKDFNNEADTPDNFQSRRPNTSFCFLDIRSPGLGDTAMYLCATSRDLKGADSNQPQHFGDGTRLSIL.